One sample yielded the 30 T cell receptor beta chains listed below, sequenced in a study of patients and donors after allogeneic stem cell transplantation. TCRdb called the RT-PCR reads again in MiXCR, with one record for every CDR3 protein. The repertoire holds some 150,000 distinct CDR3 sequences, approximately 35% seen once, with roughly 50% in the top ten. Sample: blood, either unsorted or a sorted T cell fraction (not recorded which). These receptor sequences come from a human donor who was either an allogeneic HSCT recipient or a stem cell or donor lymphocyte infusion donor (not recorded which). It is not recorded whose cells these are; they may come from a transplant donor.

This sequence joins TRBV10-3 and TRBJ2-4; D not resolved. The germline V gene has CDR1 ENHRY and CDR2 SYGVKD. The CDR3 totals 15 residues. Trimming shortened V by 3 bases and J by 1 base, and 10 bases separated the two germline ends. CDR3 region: CAISDNSLAKNIQYF. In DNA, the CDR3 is TGTGCCATCAGTGACAACTCCCTGGCCAAAAACATTCAGTACTTC.

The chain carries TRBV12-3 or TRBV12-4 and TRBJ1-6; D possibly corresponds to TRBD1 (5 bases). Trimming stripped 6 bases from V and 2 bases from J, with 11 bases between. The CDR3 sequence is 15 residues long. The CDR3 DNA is TGTGCCAGCAGGGAGGGGAGCGCCTATAATTCACCCCTCCACTTT. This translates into CASREGSAYNSPLHF.

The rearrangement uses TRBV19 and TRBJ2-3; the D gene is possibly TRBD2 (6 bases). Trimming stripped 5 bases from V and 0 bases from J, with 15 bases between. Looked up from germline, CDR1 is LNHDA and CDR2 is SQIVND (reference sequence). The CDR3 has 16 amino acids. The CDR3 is CASSSGPGTSTDTQYF. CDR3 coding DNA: TGTGCCAGTAGTTCCGGACCGGGGACTAGCACAGATACGCAGTATTTT.

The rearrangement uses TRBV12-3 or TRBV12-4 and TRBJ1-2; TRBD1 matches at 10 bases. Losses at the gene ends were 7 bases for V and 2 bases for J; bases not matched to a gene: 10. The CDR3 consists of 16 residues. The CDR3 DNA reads TGTGCCAGCACTTTGCCACTGACAGGGGGCAACTATGGCTACACCTTC. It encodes CASTLPLTGGNYGYTF.

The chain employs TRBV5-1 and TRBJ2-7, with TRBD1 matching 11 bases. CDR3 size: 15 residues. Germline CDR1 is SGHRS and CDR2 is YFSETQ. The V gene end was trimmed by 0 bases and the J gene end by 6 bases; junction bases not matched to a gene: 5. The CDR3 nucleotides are TGCGCCAGCAGCTTGGATGGACAGGGGGCCTCCGAGCAGTACGTC. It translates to CASSLDGQGASEQYV.

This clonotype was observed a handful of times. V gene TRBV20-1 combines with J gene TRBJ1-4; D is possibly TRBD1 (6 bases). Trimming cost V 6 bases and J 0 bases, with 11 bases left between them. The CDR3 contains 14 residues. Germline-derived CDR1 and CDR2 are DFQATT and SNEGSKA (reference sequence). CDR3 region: CSARTAATNEKLFF. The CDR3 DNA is TGCAGTGCAAGGACAGCCGCAACTAATGAAAAACTGTTTTTT.

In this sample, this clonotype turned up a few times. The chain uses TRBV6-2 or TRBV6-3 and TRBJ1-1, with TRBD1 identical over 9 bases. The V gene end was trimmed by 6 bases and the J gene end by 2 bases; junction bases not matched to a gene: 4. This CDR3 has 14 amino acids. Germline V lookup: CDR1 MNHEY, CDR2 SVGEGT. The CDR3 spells CASRLQGANTEAFF. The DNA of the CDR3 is TGTGCCAGCAGGCTACAGGGGGCCAACACTGAAGCTTTCTTT.

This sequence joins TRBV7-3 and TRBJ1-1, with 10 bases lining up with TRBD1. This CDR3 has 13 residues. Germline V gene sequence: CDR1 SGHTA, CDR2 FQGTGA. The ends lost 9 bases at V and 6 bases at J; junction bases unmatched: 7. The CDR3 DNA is TGTGCCAGTACCTCCGGGACAGGGGCTGAAGCTTTCTTT. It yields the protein CASTSGTGAEAFF.

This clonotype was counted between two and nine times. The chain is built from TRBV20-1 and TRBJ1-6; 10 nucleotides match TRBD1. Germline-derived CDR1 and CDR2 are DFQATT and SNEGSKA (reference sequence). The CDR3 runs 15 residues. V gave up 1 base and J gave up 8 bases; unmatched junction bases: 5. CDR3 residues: CSARAPGTGDSPLHF. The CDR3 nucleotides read TGCAGTGCTAGAGCCCCCGGGACAGGGGATTCACCCCTCCACTTT.

CDR3 sequence (DNA): TGTGCCAGCAGACTCCACTCCAGCACAGGGTTGGCCCTGTATGGCTACACCTTC. Its protein is CASRLHSSTGLALYGYTF. The chain combines TRBV5-6 with TRBJ1-2, with D perhaps TRBD1 (6 bases). Germline lookup yields CDR1 SGHDT and CDR2 YYEEEE. V lost 5 bases, J lost 5 bases, and 28 bases lay in between. CDR3 length: 18 amino acids.

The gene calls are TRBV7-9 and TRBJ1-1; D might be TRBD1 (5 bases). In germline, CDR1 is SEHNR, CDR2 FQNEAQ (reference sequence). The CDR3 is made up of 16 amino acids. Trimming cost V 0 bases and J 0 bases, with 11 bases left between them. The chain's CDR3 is CASSLADSRMNTEAFF. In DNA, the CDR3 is TGTGCCAGCAGCTTAGCCGACAGTAGAATGAACACTGAAGCTTTCTTT.

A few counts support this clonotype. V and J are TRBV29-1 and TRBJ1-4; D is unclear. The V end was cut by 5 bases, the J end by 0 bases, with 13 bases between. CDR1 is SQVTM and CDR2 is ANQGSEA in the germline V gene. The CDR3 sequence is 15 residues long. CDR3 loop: CSVFDSFATNEKLFF. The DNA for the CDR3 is TGCAGCGTTTTCGATTCCTTCGCAACTAATGAAAAACTGTTTTTT.

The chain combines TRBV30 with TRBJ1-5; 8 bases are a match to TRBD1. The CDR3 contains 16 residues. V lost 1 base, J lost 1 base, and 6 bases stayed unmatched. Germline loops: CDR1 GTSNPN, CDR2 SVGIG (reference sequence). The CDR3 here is CAWSGGQGLSNQPQHF. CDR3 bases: TGTGCCTGGAGTGGAGGACAGGGCCTCAGCAATCAGCCCCAGCATTTT.

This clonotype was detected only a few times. The CDR3 loop is CASTYWGGNEKLFF. The CDR3 bases are TGTGCCAGCACCTACTGGGGGGGTAATGAAAAACTGTTTTTT. V is TRBV12-3 or TRBV12-4 and J is TRBJ1-4; possible D gene TRBD1, 5 bases. V dropped 7 bases and J dropped 4 bases, with 13 bases sitting between them. The CDR3 covers 14 residues.

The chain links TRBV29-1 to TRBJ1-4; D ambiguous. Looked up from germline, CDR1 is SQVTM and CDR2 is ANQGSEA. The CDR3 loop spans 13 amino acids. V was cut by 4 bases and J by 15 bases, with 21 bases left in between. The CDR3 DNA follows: TGCAGCGTTGTTATGGCGACAACTGGGAAAGTGTTTTTT. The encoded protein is CSVVMATTGKVFF.

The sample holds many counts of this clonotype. The CDR3 protein is CASSLVMGQGVYTEAFF. The CDR3 nucleotides read TGTGCCAGCAGTTTAGTAATGGGACAGGGTGTGTACACTGAAGCTTTCTTT. J is TRBJ1-1 and V is TRBV12-3 or TRBV12-4; 9 bases fit TRBD1. V shed 1 base, J shed 3 bases, and the junction held 9 bases outside the gene matches. The CDR3 has 17 amino acids.

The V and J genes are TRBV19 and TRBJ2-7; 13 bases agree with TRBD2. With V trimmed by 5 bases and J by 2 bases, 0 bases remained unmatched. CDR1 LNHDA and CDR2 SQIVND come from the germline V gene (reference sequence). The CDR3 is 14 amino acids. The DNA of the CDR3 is TGTGCCAGTAGTGGGACTAGCGGGGCCTACGAGCAGTACTTC. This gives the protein CASSGTSGAYEQYF.

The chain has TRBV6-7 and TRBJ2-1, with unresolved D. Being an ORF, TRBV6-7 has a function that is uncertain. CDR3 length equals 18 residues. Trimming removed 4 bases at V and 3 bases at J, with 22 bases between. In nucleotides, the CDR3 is TGTGCCAGCAGTTCATCCCCGGCTAGGGTGGTTAGCTACAATGAGCAGTTCTTC. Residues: CASSSSPARVVSYNEQFF.

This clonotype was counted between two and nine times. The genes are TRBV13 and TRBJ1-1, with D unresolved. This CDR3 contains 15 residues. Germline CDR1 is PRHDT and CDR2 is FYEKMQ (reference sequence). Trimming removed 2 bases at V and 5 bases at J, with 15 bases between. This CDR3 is CASSLRENEVTEAFF. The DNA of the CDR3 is TGTGCCAGCAGCTTACGGGAGAATGAAGTGACTGAAGCTTTCTTT.

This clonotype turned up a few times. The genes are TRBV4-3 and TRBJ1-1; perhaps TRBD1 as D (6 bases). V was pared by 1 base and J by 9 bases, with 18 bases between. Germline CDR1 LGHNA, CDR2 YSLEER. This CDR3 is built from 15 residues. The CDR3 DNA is TGCGCCAGCAGCCAAGTCATCGGCGGACAGAACAAAGCTTTCTTT. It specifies CASSQVIGGQNKAFF.

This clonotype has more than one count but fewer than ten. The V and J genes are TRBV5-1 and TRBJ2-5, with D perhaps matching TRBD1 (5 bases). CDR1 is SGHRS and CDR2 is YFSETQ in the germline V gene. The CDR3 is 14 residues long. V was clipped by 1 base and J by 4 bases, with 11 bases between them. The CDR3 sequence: CASSLQSGAETQYF. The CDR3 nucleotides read TGCGCCAGCAGCTTGCAATCTGGGGCAGAGACCCAGTACTTC. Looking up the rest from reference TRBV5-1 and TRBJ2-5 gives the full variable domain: KAGVTQTPRYLIKTRGQQVTLSCSPISGHRSVSWYQQTPGQGLQFLFEYFSETQRNKGNFPGRFSGRQFSNSRSEMNVSTLELGDSALYLCASSLQSGAETQYFGPGTRLLVL.

For the CDR3, the DNA is TGTGCCAGCAGCCAAGATCGAGGCAGGGATAAGCCCCAGCATTTT. Protein: CASSQDRGRDKPQHF. The chain couples TRBV4-2 to TRBJ1-5; maybe TRBD1 (5 bases). The CDR3 runs to 15 residues. Germline V gene sequence: CDR1 LGHNA, CDR2 YNFKEQ. V gave up 0 bases and J gave up 8 bases, with 14 bases separating them.

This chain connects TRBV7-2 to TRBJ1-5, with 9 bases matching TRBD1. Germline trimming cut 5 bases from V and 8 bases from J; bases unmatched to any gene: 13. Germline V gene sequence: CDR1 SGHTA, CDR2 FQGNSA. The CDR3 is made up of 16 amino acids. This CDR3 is CASSHTGTGYHKPQHF. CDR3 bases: TGTGCCAGCAGCCATACAGGGACAGGGTATCATAAGCCCCAGCATTTT. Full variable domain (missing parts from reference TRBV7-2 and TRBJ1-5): GAGVSQSPSNKVTEKGKDVELRCDPISGHTALYWYRQSLGQGLEFLIYFQGNSAPDKSGLPSDRFSAERTGGSVSTLTIQRTQQEDSAVYLCASSHTGTGYHKPQHFGDGTRLSIL.

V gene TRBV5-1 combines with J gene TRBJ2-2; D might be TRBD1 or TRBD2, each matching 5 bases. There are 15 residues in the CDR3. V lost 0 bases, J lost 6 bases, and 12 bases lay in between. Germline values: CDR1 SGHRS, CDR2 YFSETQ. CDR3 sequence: CASSLDEGWSGELFF. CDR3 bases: TGCGCCAGCAGCTTGGATGAGGGGTGGTCCGGGGAGCTGTTTTTT.

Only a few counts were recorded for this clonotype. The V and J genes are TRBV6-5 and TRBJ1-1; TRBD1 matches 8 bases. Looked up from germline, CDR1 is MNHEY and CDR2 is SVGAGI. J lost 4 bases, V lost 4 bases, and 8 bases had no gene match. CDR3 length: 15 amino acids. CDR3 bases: TGTGCCAGCAGTTCACCAGGGGGCGCGTCCACTGAAGCTTTCTTT. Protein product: CASSSPGGASTEAFF.

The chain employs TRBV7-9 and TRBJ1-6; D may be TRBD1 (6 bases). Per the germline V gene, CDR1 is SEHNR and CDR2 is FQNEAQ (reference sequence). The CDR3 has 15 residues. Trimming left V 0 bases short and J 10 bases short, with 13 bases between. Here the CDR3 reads CASSLAGAKTSPLHF. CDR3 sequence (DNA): TGTGCCAGCAGCTTAGCGGGGGCCAAGACCTCACCCCTCCACTTT.

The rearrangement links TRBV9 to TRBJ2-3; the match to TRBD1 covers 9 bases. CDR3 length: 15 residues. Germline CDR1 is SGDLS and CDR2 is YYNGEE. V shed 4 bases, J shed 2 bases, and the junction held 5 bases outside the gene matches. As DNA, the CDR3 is TGTGCCAGCAGCCCAACAGGGGGCATCACAGATACGCAGTATTTT. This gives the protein CASSPTGGITDTQYF.

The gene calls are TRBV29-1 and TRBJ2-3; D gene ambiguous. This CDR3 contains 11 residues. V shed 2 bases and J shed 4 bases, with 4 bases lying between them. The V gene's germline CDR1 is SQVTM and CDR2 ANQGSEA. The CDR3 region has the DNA TGCAGCGTTGAATTTGCAGATACGCAGTATTTT. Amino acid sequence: CSVEFADTQYF.

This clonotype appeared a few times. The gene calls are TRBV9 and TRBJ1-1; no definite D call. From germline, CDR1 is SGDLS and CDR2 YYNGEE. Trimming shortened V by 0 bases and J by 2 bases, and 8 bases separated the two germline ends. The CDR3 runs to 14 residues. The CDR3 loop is CASSVALVNTEAFF. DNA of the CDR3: TGTGCCAGCAGCGTAGCTCTGGTAAACACTGAAGCTTTCTTT.

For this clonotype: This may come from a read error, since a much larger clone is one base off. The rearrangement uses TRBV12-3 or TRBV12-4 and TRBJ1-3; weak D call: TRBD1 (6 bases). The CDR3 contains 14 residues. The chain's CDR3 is CASSPGHSGNTTYF. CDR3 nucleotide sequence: TGTGCCAGCAGCCCGGGACACTCCGGAAACACCACATATTTT.